The 16 T cell receptor beta chains below come from one sample, sequenced in a study of regulatory T cells in long-lasting Graves disease. TCR beta libraries were built with iRepertoire HTBI primers and Arm-PCR of CDR3 regions. TCRdb used MiXCR to reprocess the multiplex PCR reads, holding one entry per CDR3 protein. The table includes about 420,000 distinct CDR3 sequences, less than 20% detected once. Noted time point: newly diagnosed GD, antithyroid drugs for less than 3 months. The authors made the TCR library using RNA they extracted from PBMCs. The same data also contributed to another study, on T cells in Graves' hyperthyroidism and ophthalmopathy.

The specimen comprised peripheral blood mononuclear cells (PBMCs), sampled at new diagnosis, from a patient treated with antithyroid drugs. The receptors derive from a woman in her late teens or twenties with Graves disease.

J is TRBJ2-4 and V is TRBV7-2; 11 nucleotides line up with TRBD2. The CDR3 is 19 residues long. Germline assignment: CDR1 SGHTA and CDR2 FQGNSA. V lost 5 bases, J lost 0 bases, and 12 bases stayed unmatched. CDR3 sequence (DNA): TGTGCCAGCAGCACCGGACTAGCGGGTGCTTTATTAGCCAAAAACATTCAGTACTTC. Translated: CASSTGLAGALLAKNIQYF. Drawing the rest from reference TRBV7-2 and TRBJ2-4, the complete variable domain is GAGVSQSPSNKVTEKGKDVELRCDPISGHTALYWYRQSLGQGLEFLIYFQGNSAPDKSGLPSDRFSAERTGGSVSTLTIQRTQQEDSAVYLCASSTGLAGALLAKNIQYFGAGTRLSVL.

The table lists this clonotype with many counts. The chain links TRBV6-1 to TRBJ2-7; D not certain. Trimming took 7 bases from V and 2 from J, leaving 18 bases between them. The CDR3 is made up of 15 amino acids. The germline V gene encodes CDR1 MNHNS and CDR2 SASEGT. Written as DNA, the CDR3 is TGTGCCAGCACTAATGCCGGAGCACTGGCCTACGAGCAGTACTTC. Its translation: CASTNAGALAYEQYF.

This clonotype has more than one count but fewer than ten. The chain recombines TRBV10-3 with TRBJ1-5; 8 bases are shared with TRBD1. The V and J ends lost 6 bases and 6 bases, in that order; junction bases with no gene match: 10. Germline V gene lookup returns CDR1 ENHRY and CDR2 SYGVKD. The CDR3 loop spans 15 amino acids. The CDR3 DNA reads TGTGCCATCAGCGAGACAGGGGCAAGAGGTCAGCCCCAGCATTTT. Its translation: CAISETGARGQPQHF.

A few counts support this clonotype. The chain joins TRBV14 to TRBJ2-7; 7 bases line up with TRBD2. The junction had 7 bases not matched to a gene; V was cut back by 5 bases and J by 3 bases. Germline assignment: CDR1 SGHDN and CDR2 FVKESK. The CDR3 is 14 residues long. CDR3 coding DNA: TGTGCCAGCAGCGCCCGGGACTACGACTACGAGCAGTACTTC. It yields the protein CASSARDYDYEQYF. Complete variable domain (other parts from reference TRBV14 and TRBJ2-7): EAGVTQFPSHSVIEKGQTVTLRCDPISGHDNLYWYRRVMGKEIKFLLHFVKESKQDESGMPNNRFLAERTGGTYSTLKVQPAELEDSGVYFCASSARDYDYEQYFGPGTRLTVT.

Ten or more counts support this clonotype. The chain employs TRBV12-3 or TRBV12-4 and TRBJ2-3; 8 bases are shared with TRBD1. V shed 4 bases, J shed 6 bases, and the junction held 6 bases outside the gene matches. The CDR3 length is 14 residues. CDR3 region: CASSSQGAWDTQYF. The DNA of the CDR3 is TGTGCCAGCAGTTCCCAGGGGGCTTGGGATACGCAGTATTTT.

This clonotype was recorded only once. The chain couples TRBV4-3 to TRBJ2-7; 11 bases match TRBD2. Germline CDR1 is LGHNA and CDR2 is YSLEER. This CDR3 comprises 15 residues. Unmatched junction bases numbered 4, after V lost 4 bases and J lost 2 bases. The CDR3 DNA reads as TGCGCCAGCAGCCCGACTAGCGGGAATCCCTACGAGCAGTACTTC. Its translation is CASSPTSGNPYEQYF.

J is TRBJ1-1 and V is TRBV29-1; D unclear. CDR1 SQVTM and CDR2 ANQGSEA come from the germline V gene. This CDR3 is built from 10 residues. The ends were cut back, 2 bases at V and 11 bases at J, with 9 bases in the middle. CDR3: CSVEWERAFF. The CDR3 nucleotides read TGCAGCGTTGAATGGGAACGGGCTTTCTTT.

This clonotype was recorded at least ten times. The CDR3 nucleotides are TGTGCTAGTGGTTTGCTCGACAACAGGGACCATCAGCCCCAGCATTTT. Its translation: CASGLLDNRDHQPQHF. V gene TRBV12-5 combines with J gene TRBJ1-5; D is perhaps TRBD1 (6 bases). V dropped 2 bases and J dropped 5 bases, with 16 bases sitting between them. Germline CDR1 LGHNT, CDR2 FRNRAP. This CDR3 has 16 amino acids. Based on the CDR3 plus reference TRBV12-5 and TRBJ1-5, the full variable domain is DARVTQTPRHKVTEMGQEVTMRCQPILGHNTVFWYRQTMMQGLELLAYFRNRAPLDDSGMPKDRFSAEMPDATLATLKIQPSEPRDSAVYFCASGLLDNRDHQPQHFGDGTRLSIL.

The sample holds a few counts of this clonotype. Written as DNA, the CDR3 is TGCGCCAGCAGCCAACCCAAGGGGAGAAGCTCCTACGAGCAGTACTTC. Translated: CASSQPKGRSSYEQYF. The chain combines TRBV4-1 with TRBJ2-7; either TRBD1 or TRBD2 may supply D (5 bases each). The CDR3 spans 16 residues. CDR1 MGHRA and CDR2 YSYEKL come from the germline V gene. With 2 bases removed from V and 0 bases from J, the gap between germline ends came to 14 bases.

This clonotype showed up many times. This chain joins TRBV28 and TRBJ2-1, with TRBD2 matching over 10 bases. The CDR3 contains 18 residues. Germline V gene data show CDR1 as MDHEN and CDR2 as SYDVKM. Trimming at V came to 2 bases and at J to 7 bases, leaving 14 bases not matched to a gene. CDR3 sequence reads: CASSLATKTSGSHNEQFF. The CDR3 nucleotides are TGTGCCAGCAGTTTAGCGACCAAGACTAGCGGGTCTCATAATGAGCAGTTCTTC. Looking up the rest from reference TRBV28 and TRBJ2-1 gives the full variable domain: DVKVTQSSRYLVKRTGEKVFLECVQDMDHENMFWYRQDPGLGLRLIYFSYDVKMKEKGDIPEGYSVSREKKERFSLILESASTNQTSMYLCASSLATKTSGSHNEQFFGPGTRLTVL.

This clonotype was seen ten or more times. V gene TRBV7-2 combines with J gene TRBJ1-1; 7 positions agree with TRBD1. Germline CDR1 is SGHTA and CDR2 is FQGNSA. V shed 4 bases and J 10 bases; nucleotides not matched to a gene: 21. The CDR3 contains 17 residues. The CDR3 loop reads CASSSHKGGGADVRAFF. The CDR3 coding sequence is TGTGCCAGCAGCTCCCACAAAGGAGGGGGCGCAGACGTCCGAGCTTTCTTT.

V and J are TRBV5-1 and TRBJ1-1; D perhaps matches TRBD1 (5 bases). Germline CDR1 and CDR2: SGHRS and YFSETQ. V lost 2 bases and J 1 base, leaving 12 bases between the germline ends. The CDR3 contains 15 residues. The CDR3 DNA follows: TGCGCCAGCAGCTTAGCAGGGAAGGGGAACACTGAAGCTTTCTTT. Protein sequence: CASSLAGKGNTEAFF.

This rearrangement joins TRBV11-3 to TRBJ2-1; 15 positions agree with TRBD2. Losses at the gene ends were 5 bases for V and 8 bases for J; bases not matched to a gene: 4. This CDR3 has 15 residues. Germline V lookup: CDR1 SGHNT, CDR2 YENEEA. Here the CDR3 DNA reads TGTGCCAGCAGCCTAGGGACTAGCGGGAGGTATGAGCAGTTCTTC. It codes for CASSLGTSGRYEQFF.

The chain has TRBV5-5 and TRBJ2-7, with a possible D match to TRBD1 (6 bases). The V and J ends lost 1 base and 3 bases respectively, with 11 bases between them. This CDR3 contains 14 residues. Germline V gives CDR1 SGHKS, CDR2 YYEKEE (reference sequence). Here the CDR3 reads CASSLLGQIYEQYF. CDR3 bases: TGTGCCAGCAGCTTGTTAGGACAGATCTACGAGCAGTACTTC.

V and J are TRBV27 and TRBJ1-2; TRBD1 matches at 7 bases. The germline V gene has CDR1 MNHEY and CDR2 SMNVEV (reference sequence). CDR3 length: 13 amino acids. J lost 10 bases, V lost 0 bases, and 5 bases had no gene match. CDR3: CASSLSGTAFYTF. CDR3 sequence (DNA): TGTGCCAGCAGTTTATCTGGGACAGCGTTCTACACCTTC.

This clonotype was observed many times. The chain is built from TRBV12-3 or TRBV12-4 and TRBJ2-3, with D perhaps TRBD2 (7 bases). Deletions cut 3 bases from V and 5 bases from J, with 18 bases between. This CDR3 has 16 residues. CDR3 loop: CASSLGRGPLVDTQYF. CDR3 nucleotide sequence: TGTGCCAGCAGTTTGGGGCGGGGGCCCCTGGTAGATACGCAGTATTTT.